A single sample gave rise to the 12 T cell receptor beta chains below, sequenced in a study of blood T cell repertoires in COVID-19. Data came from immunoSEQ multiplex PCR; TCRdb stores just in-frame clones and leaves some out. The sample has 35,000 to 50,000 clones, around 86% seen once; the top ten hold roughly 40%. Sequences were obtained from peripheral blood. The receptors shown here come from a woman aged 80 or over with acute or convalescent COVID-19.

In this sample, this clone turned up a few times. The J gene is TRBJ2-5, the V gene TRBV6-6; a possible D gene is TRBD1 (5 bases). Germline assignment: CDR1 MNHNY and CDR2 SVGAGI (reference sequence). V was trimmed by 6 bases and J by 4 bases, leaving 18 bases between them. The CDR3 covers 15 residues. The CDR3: CASSLKPGIGETQYF. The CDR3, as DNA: TGTGCCAGCAGCCTTAAGCCAGGGATAGGAGAGACCCAGTACTTC.

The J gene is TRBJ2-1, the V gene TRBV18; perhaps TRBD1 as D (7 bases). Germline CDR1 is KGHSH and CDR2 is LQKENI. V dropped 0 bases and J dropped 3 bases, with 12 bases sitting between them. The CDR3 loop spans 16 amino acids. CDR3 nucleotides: TGTGCCAGCTCACCACCACCAGGGGGAGGCTACAATGAGCAGTTCTTC. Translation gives CASSPPPGGGYNEQFF. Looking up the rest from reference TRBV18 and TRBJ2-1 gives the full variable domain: NAGVMQNPRHLVRRRGQEARLRCSPMKGHSHVYWYRQLPEEGLKFMVYLQKENIIDESGMPKERFSAEFPKEGPSILRIQQVVRGDSAAYFCASSPPPGGGYNEQFFGPGTRLTVL.

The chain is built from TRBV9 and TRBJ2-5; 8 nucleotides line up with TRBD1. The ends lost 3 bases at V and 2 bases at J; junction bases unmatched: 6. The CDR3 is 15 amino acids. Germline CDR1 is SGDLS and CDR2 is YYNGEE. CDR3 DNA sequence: TGTGCCAGCAGCGGACACAGGGGGGAGCAAGAGACCCAGTACTTC. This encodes CASSGHRGEQETQYF.

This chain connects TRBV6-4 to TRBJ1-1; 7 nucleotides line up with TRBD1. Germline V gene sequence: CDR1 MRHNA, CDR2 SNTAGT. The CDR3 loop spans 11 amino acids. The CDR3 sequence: CATRKGGTAFF. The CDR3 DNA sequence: TGTGCGACCCGGAAAGGGGGCACAGCTTTCTTT.

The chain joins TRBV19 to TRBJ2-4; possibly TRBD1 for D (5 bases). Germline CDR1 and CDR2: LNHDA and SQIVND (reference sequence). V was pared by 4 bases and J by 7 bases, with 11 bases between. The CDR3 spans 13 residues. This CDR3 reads CASSTRGMNIQYF. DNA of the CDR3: TGTGCCAGTAGTACTAGGGGAATGAACATTCAGTACTTC.

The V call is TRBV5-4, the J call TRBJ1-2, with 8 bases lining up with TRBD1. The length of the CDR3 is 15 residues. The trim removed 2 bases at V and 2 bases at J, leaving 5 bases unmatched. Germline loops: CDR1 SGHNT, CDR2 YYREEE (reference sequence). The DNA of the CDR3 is TGTGCCAGCAGCTTCTCAGGGGGCGGAAACTATGGCTACACCTTC. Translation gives CASSFSGGGNYGYTF.

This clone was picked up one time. The CDR3 loop is CASSEAGGGTGELFF. The CDR3, as DNA: TGTGCCAGCAGTGAGGCCGGCGGGGGCACCGGGGAGCTGTTTTTT. This chain joins TRBV6-1 and TRBJ2-2, with TRBD2 matching over 7 bases. This CDR3 is 15 amino acids long. V trimming: 3 bases; J trimming: 4 bases; junction bases outside the gene matches: 5. In germline, CDR1 is MNHNS, CDR2 SASEGT.

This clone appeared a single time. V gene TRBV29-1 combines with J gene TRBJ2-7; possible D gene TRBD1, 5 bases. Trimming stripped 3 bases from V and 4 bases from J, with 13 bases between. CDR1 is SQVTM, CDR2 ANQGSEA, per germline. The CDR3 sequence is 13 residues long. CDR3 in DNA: TGCAGCGTTGAGGTGCCAGGGCGGTACGAGCAGTACTTC. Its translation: CSVEVPGRYEQYF.

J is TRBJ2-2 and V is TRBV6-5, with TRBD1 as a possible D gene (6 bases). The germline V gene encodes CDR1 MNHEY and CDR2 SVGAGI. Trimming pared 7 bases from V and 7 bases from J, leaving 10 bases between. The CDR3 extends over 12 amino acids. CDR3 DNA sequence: TGTGCCAGCATGGACAGCATCGGGGAGCTGTTTTTT. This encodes CASMDSIGELFF.

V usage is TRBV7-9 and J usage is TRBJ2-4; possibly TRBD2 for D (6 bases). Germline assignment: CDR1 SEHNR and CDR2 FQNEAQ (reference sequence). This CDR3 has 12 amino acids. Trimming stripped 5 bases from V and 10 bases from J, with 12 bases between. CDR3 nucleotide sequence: TGTGCCAGCAGCGAACGGGAGTTAATTCAGTACTTC. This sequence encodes CASSERELIQYF. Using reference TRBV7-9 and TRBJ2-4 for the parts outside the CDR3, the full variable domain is DTGVSQNPRHKITKRGQNVTFRCDPISEHNRLYWYRQTLGQGPEFLTYFQNEAQLEKSRLLSDRFSAERPKGSFSTLEIQRTEQGDSAMYLCASSERELIQYFGAGTRLSVL.

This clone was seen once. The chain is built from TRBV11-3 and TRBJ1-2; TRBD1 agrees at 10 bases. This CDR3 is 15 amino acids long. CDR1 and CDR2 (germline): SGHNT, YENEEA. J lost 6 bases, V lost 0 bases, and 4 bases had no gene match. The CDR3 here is CASSLDWTGGHGYTF. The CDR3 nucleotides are TGTGCCAGCAGCTTAGACTGGACAGGGGGTCATGGCTACACCTTC.

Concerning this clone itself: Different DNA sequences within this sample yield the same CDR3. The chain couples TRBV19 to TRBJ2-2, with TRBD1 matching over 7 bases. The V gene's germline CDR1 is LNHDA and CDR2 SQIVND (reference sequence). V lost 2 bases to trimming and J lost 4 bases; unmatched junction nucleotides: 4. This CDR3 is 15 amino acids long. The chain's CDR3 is CASSIKAGGTGELFF. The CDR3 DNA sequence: TGTGCCAGTAGTATAAAGGCAGGGGGCACCGGGGAGCTGTTTTTT.